This T cell receptor (beta chain) was found in a study of blood T cells in healthy people across ages. The study, taken as a whole, reports: Lack of knowledge of donor CMV status possibly confounded expanded clonotype changes.

A single count supports this clonotype. What it binds is not known. Total RNA extracted from each sample amounted to at least 5 micrograms. A second PCR, run for about 7 to 11 cycles, used a sample-barcoded 5' primer plus a J-beta primer mix. Every cDNA molecule carried a tag from a template-switch adaptor bearing 12 random nucleotides. A minimum of 2.5 million CDR3-containing paired-end reads was obtained for each sample. TCRdb reprocessed the 5' RACE reads with MiXCR, giving one entry per CDR3 protein. Found here are roughly 680,000 distinct CDR3 sequences, approximately 52% of them singletons; the top ten hold 13%. Germline loops: CDR1 ENHRY, CDR2 SYGVKD. With V trimmed by 7 bases and J by 9 bases, 7 bases remained unmatched. The CDR3 spans 13 residues.

Source material: blood. This chain uses TRBV10-3 with TRBJ1-5; 9 positions match TRBD1. This clonotype was sampled from an elderly woman in good health. The CDR3 region is CAINDRGDRPQHF. In DNA form, the CDR3 reads TGTGCCATCAACGACAGGGGGGATCGGCCCCAGCATTTT.